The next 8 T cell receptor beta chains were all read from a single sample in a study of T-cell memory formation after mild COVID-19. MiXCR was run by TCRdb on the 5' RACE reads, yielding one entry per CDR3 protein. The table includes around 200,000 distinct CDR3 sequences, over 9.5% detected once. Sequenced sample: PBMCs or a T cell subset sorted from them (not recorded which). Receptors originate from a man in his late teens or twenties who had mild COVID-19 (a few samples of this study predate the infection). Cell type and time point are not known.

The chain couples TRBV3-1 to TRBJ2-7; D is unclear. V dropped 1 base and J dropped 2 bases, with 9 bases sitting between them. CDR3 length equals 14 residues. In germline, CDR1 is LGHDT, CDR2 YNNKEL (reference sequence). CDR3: CASSQGRLTYEQYF. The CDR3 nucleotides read TGTGCCAGCAGCCAAGGCAGGTTAACCTACGAGCAGTACTTC.

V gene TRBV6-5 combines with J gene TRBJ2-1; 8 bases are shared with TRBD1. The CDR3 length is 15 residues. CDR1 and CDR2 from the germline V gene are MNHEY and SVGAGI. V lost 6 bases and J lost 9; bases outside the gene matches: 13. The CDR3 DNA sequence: TGTGCCAGCAGCAGAGCGCTTACAGGGGGAAGTGAGCAGTTCTTC. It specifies CASSRALTGGSEQFF.

The DNA for the CDR3 is TGTGCCAGCTCTCTCGGGACAGGGAGGGGAGGCGAGCAGTACGTC. Translation gives CASSLGTGRGGEQYV. The chain has TRBV18 and TRBJ2-7; 9 bases are shared with TRBD1. The CDR3 spans 15 residues. Germline-derived CDR1 and CDR2 are KGHSH and LQKENI. Losses at the gene ends were 6 bases for V and 6 bases for J; bases not matched to a gene: 12.

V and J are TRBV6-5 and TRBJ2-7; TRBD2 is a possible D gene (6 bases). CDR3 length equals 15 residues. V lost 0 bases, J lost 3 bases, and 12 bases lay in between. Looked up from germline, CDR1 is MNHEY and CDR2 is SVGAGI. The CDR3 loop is CASSYSGLGGYEQYF. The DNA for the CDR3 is TGTGCCAGCAGTTACTCGGGTTTGGGGGGCTACGAGCAGTACTTC.

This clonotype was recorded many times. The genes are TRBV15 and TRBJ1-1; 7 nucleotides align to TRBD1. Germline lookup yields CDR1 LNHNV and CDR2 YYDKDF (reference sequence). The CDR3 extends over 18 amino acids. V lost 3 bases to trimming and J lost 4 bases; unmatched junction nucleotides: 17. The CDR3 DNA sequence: TGTGCCACCAGCAGCTTCACCGGGACAGAACAGAGGCGCACTGAAGCTTTCTTT. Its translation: CATSSFTGTEQRRTEAFF. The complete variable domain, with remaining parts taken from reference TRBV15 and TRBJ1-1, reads DAMVIQNPRYQVTQFGKPVTLSCSQTLNHNVMYWYQQKSSQAPKLLFHYYDKDFNNEADTPDNFQSRRPNTSFCFLDIRSPGLGDTAMYLCATSSFTGTEQRRTEAFFGQGTRLTVV.

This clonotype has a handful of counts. In DNA, the CDR3 is TGTGCCAGCAGTGAACCGGGGGGTATTGGCGAGCAGTACTTC. Amino acids: CASSEPGGIGEQYF. This rearrangement joins TRBV25-1 to TRBJ2-7, with TRBD2 identical over 7 bases. Per the germline V gene, CDR1 is MGHDK and CDR2 is SYGVNS. With V trimmed by 2 bases and J by 6 bases, 7 bases remained unmatched. CDR3 length: 14 residues.

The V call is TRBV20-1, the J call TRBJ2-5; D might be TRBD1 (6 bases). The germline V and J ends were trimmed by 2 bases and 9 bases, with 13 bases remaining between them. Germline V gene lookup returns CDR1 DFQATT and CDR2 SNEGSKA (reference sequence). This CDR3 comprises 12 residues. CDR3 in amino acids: CSARRTQGPQYF. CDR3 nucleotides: TGCAGTGCTAGACGGACTCAGGGGCCCCAGTACTTC.

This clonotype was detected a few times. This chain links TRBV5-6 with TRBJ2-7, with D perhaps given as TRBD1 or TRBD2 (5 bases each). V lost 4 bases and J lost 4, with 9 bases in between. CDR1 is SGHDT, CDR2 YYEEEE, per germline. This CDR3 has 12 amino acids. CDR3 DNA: TGTGCCAGCAGCCGGGACGGTTACGAGCAGTACTTC. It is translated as CASSRDGYEQYF.